The entry that follows covers one T cell receptor (beta chain) sequence. Relative to its sample, this clonotype is medium-sized (0.01 to 0.1%). What this receptor recognizes is not known. Per-base quality was not reported, and no clone a single base away is much larger than it. V loses 4 bases, J loses 5 bases, and the germline ends lie 14 bases apart. The CDR3 sequence holds 14 residues, the cysteine and phenylalanine included. The only DNA kept is the CDR3, 42 bases in frame from the first base. The sample's time point, from its label and the paper: sample taken at primary tumor resection. Donors were under 95 patients with early-stage, untreated non-small cell lung cancer from the lung TRACERx cohort. For TCR sequencing, whole RNA was extracted from tumor and nontumor lung tissue, or from cryopreserved PBMC samples, and no cell sorting was done. Only patients for whom sufficient RNA was available from at least two tumor regions were selected for TCR sequencing. Tumor and adjacent nontumor lung specimens were reviewed by a lung pathologist before selection.

These data are taken from a study of spatial heterogeneity in lung cancer (dated by TCRdb to between 2018 and 2020). Describing the broader study: Beta-chain transcripts were consistently detected in greater numbers than alpha-chain transcripts, which likely reflects a higher abundance of beta-chain transcripts. In non-small cell lung cancer, the study quantitatively compared TCR alpha and beta repertoires across several tumor regions, matched nontumor lung, and blood. Nonsynonymous mutation counts, determined by whole-exome sequencing of tumor tissue, were related to TCR repertoire features. In the raw uncorrected reads, each unique combination of TCR and UMI appeared more than ten times on average. TCR transcript counts in tumor regions correlated strongly with a T cell transcriptional module score from matched bulk RNA-seq. Both alpha and beta chains were TCR-sequenced in samples taken at surgery, namely 220 tumor regions, around 64 matched nontumor lung samples and 50 to 60 PBMC samples.

Library preparation employed 5' RACE. Data came from a NextSeq 500. In the TCR library protocol, a unique molecular identifier was attached to each TCR cDNA molecule so that PCR and sequencing errors could be corrected. The source study handled its data this way. TCR identification, UMI-based error correction and CDR3 extraction were performed with Decombinator tools. Expanded TCRs were defined as those above a frequency of 2 per 1,000, corresponding to the top 1% of the tumor frequency distribution. Expanded tumor TCRs were classed as regional if statistically deemed absent (corrected P<0.05) from at least one tumor region, otherwise ubiquitous. Renyi diversity was computed with the R vegan package after each repertoire had been subsampled 100 times to 5,000 TCRs. CDR3 similarity networks were built from amino acid triplet string-kernel similarity, connecting CDR3s with pairwise similarity above 0.82. Clones were called with MiXCR by TCRdb after fastp trimmed the public reads at Q25, and only in-frame beta chains were retained. Each entry is one CDR3 protein sequence, shown with its most common DNA and genes. These V and J calls derive from TCRdb rather than the authors' analysis. Across this sample there are just under 4,500 distinct CDR3 sequences, with around 6.7% seen only once. The top ten hold around 25% of the sample.

Broader findings and caveats from the paper: A correlation was observed between the number of expanded intratumoral alpha and beta TCRs and the tumor nonsynonymous mutation count. Confirming at a functional level the hypothesis that regional TCRs recognize regional mutations was considered to require additional single-cell paired TCR alpha and beta sequencing. Counts of ubiquitous and regional expanded TCRs were found to correlate with counts of ubiquitous and regional nonsynonymous mutations, respectively. TCR-seq coverage of tumor T cells was estimated at only around 6.7% for alpha chains and 13% for beta chains.

The TCR comes from a male donor with early-stage non-small cell lung cancer. This chain is built from TRBV12-3 or TRBV12-4 and TRBJ2-5; the D gene is tentatively TRBD1 or TRBD2, each matching 6 bases. This specimen was lung tumor tissue, taken at surgery. The encoded CDR3 is CASSSEGGRETQYF. The bases are TGTGCCAGCAGTTCCGAGGGGGGTAGGGAGACCCAGTACTTC.